The rows below give T cell receptor beta chains drawn from one sample of a study of cytomegalovirus exposure and HLA in healthy donors. Data came from immunoSEQ multiplex PCR; TCRdb stores just in-frame clones and leaves some out. The sample lists 110,000 or so clones, 6.5% to 9.5% occurring once. Specimen: PBMCs. These receptors all stem from a woman between 35 and 50 years old in good health and CMV-seropositive. CDR3s include the opening cysteine and the closing phenylalanine or tryptophan. Fields, in order: J gene, clone size, V gene, D gene, CDR3 protein, CDR3 DNA. A D gene is named only where the DNA matches it firmly. Not every row has a clone size; where given, it reads once, few, many or a size class.

>TRBJ2-3|-|TRBV19|-
CASTQGTLLNTDTQYF
TGTGCCAGTACCCAAGGGACTCTACTAAACACAGATACGCAGTATTTT
>TRBJ1-5|few|TRBV6-6|-
CASSYRGGVEPQHF
TGTGCCAGCAGTTACAGGGGGGGCGTCGAGCCCCAGCATTTT
>TRBJ2-2|few|TRBV6-4|-
CASSPGPNTGELFF
TGTGCCAGCAGTCCAGGGCCCAACACCGGGGAGCTGTTTTTT
>TRBJ1-3|-|TRBV9|-
CASSGPGGNTIYF
TGTGCCAGCAGCGGGCCGGGTGGAAACACCATATATTTT
>TRBJ2-7|-|TRBV5-4|TRBD1
CASSTQDRVSYEQYF
TGTGCCAGCAGCACCCAAGACAGGGTCTCCTACGAGCAGTACTTC
>TRBJ1-2|few|TRBV6-5|TRBD1
CASSPGQGDYGYTF
TGTGCCAGCAGCCCGGGACAGGGGGACTATGGCTACACCTTC
>TRBJ1-1|-|TRBV5-1|-
CASSLDGGAWDTEAFF
TGCGCCAGCAGCTTAGATGGGGGCGCTTGGGACACTGAAGCTTTCTTT
>TRBJ1-5|-|TRBV2|-
CASTQEGRHNQPQHF
TGTGCCAGCACCCAAGAGGGCAGACACAATCAGCCCCAGCATTTT
>TRBJ1-1|few|TRBV21-1|-
CASRLMGASAEAFF
TGTGCCAGCAGGCTGATGGGGGCGAGCGCTGAAGCTTTCTTT
>TRBJ2-3|few|TRBV5-5|-
CASSFFGETDTQYF
TGTGCCAGCAGCTTTTTCGGGGAGACAGATACGCAGTATTTT
>TRBJ2-1|-|TRBV7-2|-
CASSLGPYNEQFF
TGTGCCAGCAGCTTAGGGCCCTACAATGAGCAGTTCTTC
>TRBJ2-1|-|TRBV5-1|-
CASSSTGMGGYNEQFF
TGCGCCAGCAGTTCCACCGGGATGGGAGGCTACAATGAGCAGTTCTTC
>TRBJ1-5|few|TRBV15|-
CATSRNFQGFGNQPQHF
TGTGCCACCAGCAGGAATTTTCAGGGGTTTGGCAATCAGCCCCAGCATTTT